This T cell receptor beta chain is drawn from a study of cytomegalovirus exposure and HLA in healthy donors. Study-wide background: The roughly 670 first-cohort repertoires shared a platform with the 130 or so validation repertoires, as reported in a later analysis. The study, taken as a whole, reports: Most TCRs appeared rarely, but some public TCRs recurred in many donors. Cytomegalovirus association was listed for approximately 160 TCR beta chains.

Note on this clone: Its specificity is not known.

Looked up from germline, CDR1 is MDHEN and CDR2 is SYDVKM. This CDR3 comprises 11 residues. Trimming shortened V by 2 bases and J by 8 bases, and 4 bases separated the two germline ends. Measured with immunoSEQ multiplex PCR; TCRdb has only the in-frame clones, and not every one. The data hold about 360,000 clones, with roughly 88% observed a single time. This TCR was recovered from a woman under 30 in good health and CMV-seronegative. The V call is TRBV28, the J call TRBJ1-3; D is undetermined. Specimen: PBMCs. The CDR3 protein is CASSLGYTIYF. CDR3 coding DNA: TGTGCCAGCAGTTTAGGCTACACCATATATTTT.